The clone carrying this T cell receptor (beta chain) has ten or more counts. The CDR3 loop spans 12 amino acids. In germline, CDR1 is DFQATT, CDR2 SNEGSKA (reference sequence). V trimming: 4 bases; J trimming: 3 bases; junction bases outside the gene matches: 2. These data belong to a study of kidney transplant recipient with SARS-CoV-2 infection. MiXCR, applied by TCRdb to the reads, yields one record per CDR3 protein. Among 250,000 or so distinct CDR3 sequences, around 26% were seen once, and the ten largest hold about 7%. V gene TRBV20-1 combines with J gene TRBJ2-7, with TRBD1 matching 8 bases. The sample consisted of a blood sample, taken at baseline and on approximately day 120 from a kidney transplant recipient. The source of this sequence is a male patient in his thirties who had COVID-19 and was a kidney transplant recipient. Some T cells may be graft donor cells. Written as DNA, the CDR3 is TGCAGTGCTACCGGGACAGGCTACGAGCAGTACTTC. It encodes CSATGTGYEQYF.